A selection of T cell receptor beta chains follows, all from one sample in a study of multiple sclerosis patients with progressive multifocal leukoencephalopathy. The table came from immunoSEQ multiplex PCR; TCRdb's copy has only in-frame clones and leaves some out. Of about 25,000 clones listed, 85% to 95% were seen once; the top ten hold under 2.5%. The input for sequencing was PBMCs, taken from a patient treated with natalizumab. These receptors originate from a man aged 25 to 45 with multiple sclerosis. Both conserved end residues are part of each CDR3. A D gene is named only where the DNA matches it firmly. Not all rows give a size; the values are once, few, many and, for expanded clones, a class.

.	TRBV7-3	TRBD1	TRBJ2-1	CASSLPHTGGGDEQFF	TGTGCCAGCAGTTTACCTCATACAGGGGGCGGGGATGAGCAGTTCTTC
.	TRBV6-5	.	TRBJ2-6	CASNTVSGANVLTF	TGTGCCAGCAATACCGTCTCTGGGGCCAACGTCCTGACTTTC
.	TRBV11-2	.	TRBJ2-6	CASSSGGGGANVLTF	TGTGCCAGCAGCTCCGGTGGGGGTGGGGCCAACGTCCTGACTTTC
.	TRBV5-1	.	TRBJ1-3	CASSLAGPQMGNTIYF	TGCGCCAGCAGCTTGGCCGGACCGCAAATGGGAAACACCATATATTTT
.	TRBV7-6	.	TRBJ1-2	CASSLGAGQNTNYGYTF	TGTGCCAGCAGCTTAGGGGCGGGGCAGAACACTAACTATGGCTACACCTTC
.	TRBV7-2	.	TRBJ2-1	CASSLDRAQFF	TGTGCCAGCAGCTTAGATCGTGCGCAGTTCTTC
once	TRBV4-3	.	TRBJ2-1	CASSQAHPSEQFF	TGCGCCAGCAGCCAAGCCCACCCCTCTGAGCAGTTCTTC
.	TRBV5-1	.	TRBJ1-3	CASSYDSYSGNTIYF	TGCGCCAGCAGCTACGACAGCTACTCTGGAAACACCATATATTTT
.	TRBV18	TRBD1	TRBJ2-7	CASSLGTGGHWEQYF	TGTGCCAGCTCACTTGGGACAGGGGGCCACTGGGAGCAGTACTTC
.	TRBV15	.	TRBJ2-7	CATSSRYSYEQYF	TGTGCCACCAGCAGCAGGTACTCCTACGAGCAGTACTTC
.	TRBV27	.	TRBJ2-1	CASSLSWGGEQFF	TGTGCCAGCAGTTTATCGTGGGGCGGTGAGCAGTTCTTC
.	TRBV5-5	.	TRBJ2-1	CASSLFTLALSYNEQFF	TGTGCCAGCAGCTTATTTACTCTGGCCCTCTCCTACAATGAGCAGTTCTTC
.	TRBV5-6	.	TRBJ1-6	CASSLEGRATYNSPLHF	TGTGCCAGCAGCTTGGAGGGCAGGGCAACCTATAATTCACCCCTCCACTTT
.	TRBV5-6	.	TRBJ1-3	CASSWGTASGNTIYF	TGTGCCAGCAGCTGGGGGACGGCCTCTGGAAACACCATATATTTT
.	TRBV7-2	.	TRBJ2-3	CAGGFTGDNTDTQYF	TGTGCCGGGGGGTTCACAGGGGATAACACAGATACGCAGTATTTT
.	TRBV10-1	TRBD1	TRBJ2-7	CASSEIGPGQTYEQYF	TGCGCCAGCAGTGAGATCGGCCCGGGACAGACCTACGAGCAGTACTTC
.	TRBV15	.	TRBJ2-4	CATSTRQLAKNIQYF	TGTGCCACCAGCACAAGACAGCTAGCCAAAAACATTCAGTACTTC
.	TRBV13	TRBD1	TRBJ1-2	CASSDWTGGGYTF	TGTGCCAGCAGCGATTGGACAGGCGGCGGCTACACCTTC
.	TRBV20-1	.	TRBJ2-7	CSARVTYEQYF	TGCAGTGCTAGAGTTACCTACGAGCAGTACTTC
.	TRBV10-2	TRBD1	TRBJ2-3	CASTGGDRGSTDTQYF	TGCGCCAGCACCGGAGGAGACAGGGGAAGCACAGATACGCAGTATTTT
once	TRBV11-1	TRBD2	TRBJ2-1	CASSLGTSHNEQFF	TGTGCCAGCAGCTTAGGGACTAGCCACAATGAGCAGTTCTTC
.	TRBV30	TRBD1	TRBJ1-3	CAWSGGQGAAGNTIYF	TGTGCCTGGAGTGGGGGACAGGGGGCTGCTGGAAACACCATATATTTT
.	TRBV10-2	.	TRBJ1-1	CASTQGLEAFF	TGCGCCAGCACTCAGGGACTTGAAGCTTTCTTT
.	TRBV4-3	.	TRBJ2-5	CASSQDSGTGGETQYF	TGCGCCAGCAGCCAAGATAGCGGGACAGGTGGTGAGACCCAGTACTTC
.	TRBV11-2	.	TRBJ1-5	CASPSRAGLNQPQHF	TGTGCCAGCCCCTCGCGGGCAGGTCTCAATCAGCCCCAGCATTTT